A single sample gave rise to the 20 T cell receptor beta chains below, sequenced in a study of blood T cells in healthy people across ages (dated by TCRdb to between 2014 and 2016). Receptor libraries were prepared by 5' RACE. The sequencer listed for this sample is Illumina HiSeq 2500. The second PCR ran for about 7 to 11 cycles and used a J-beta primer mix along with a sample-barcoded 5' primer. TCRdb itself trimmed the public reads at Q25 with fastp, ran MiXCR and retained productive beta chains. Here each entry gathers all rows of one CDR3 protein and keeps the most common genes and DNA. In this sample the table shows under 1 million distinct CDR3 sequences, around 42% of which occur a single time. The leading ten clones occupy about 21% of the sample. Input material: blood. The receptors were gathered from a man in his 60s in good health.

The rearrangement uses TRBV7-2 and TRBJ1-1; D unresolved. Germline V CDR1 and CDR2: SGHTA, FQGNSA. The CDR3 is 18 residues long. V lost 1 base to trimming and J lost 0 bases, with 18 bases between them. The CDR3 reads CASSLGGLGWSMNTEAFF. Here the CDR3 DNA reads TGTGCCAGCAGCTTAGGAGGCCTAGGTTGGTCTATGAACACTGAAGCTTTCTTT.

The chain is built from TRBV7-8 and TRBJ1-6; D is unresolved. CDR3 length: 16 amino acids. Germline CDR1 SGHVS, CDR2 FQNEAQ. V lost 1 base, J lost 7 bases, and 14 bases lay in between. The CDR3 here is CASSLEEAGANSPLHF. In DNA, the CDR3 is TGTGCCAGCAGCTTAGAGGAGGCAGGAGCCAATTCACCCCTCCACTTT.

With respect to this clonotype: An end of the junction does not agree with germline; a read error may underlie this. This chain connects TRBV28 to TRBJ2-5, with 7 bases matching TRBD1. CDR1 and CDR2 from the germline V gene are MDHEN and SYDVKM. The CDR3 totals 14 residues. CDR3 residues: CASSVDRPQETQYF. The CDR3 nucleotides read TGCGCCAGCAGCGTGGACAGGCCCCAAGAGACCCAGTACTTC.

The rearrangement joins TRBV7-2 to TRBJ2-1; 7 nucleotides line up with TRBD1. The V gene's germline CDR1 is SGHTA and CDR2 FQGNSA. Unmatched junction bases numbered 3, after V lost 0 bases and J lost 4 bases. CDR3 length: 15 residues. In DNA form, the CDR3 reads TGTGCCAGCAGCTTAGCGGACAGGATTTACAATGAGCAGTTCTTC. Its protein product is CASSLADRIYNEQFF.

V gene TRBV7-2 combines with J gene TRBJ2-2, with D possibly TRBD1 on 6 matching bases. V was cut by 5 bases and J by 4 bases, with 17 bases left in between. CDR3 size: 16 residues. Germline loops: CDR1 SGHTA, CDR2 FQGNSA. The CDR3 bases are TGTGCCAGCAGCCTCGTCGGGGACACATCCACCGGGGAGCTGTTTTTT. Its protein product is CASSLVGDTSTGELFF.

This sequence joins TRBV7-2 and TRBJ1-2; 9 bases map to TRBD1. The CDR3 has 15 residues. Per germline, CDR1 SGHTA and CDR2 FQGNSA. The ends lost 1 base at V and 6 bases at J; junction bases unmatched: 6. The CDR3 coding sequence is TGTGCCAGCAGCTTAGGCCCGGGACAGGGACATGGCTACACCTTC. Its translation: CASSLGPGQGHGYTF. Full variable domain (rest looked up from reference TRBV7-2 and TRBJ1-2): GAGVSQSPSNKVTEKGKDVELRCDPISGHTALYWYRQSLGQGLEFLIYFQGNSAPDKSGLPSDRFSAERTGGSVSTLTIQRTQQEDSAVYLCASSLGPGQGHGYTFGSGTRLTVV.

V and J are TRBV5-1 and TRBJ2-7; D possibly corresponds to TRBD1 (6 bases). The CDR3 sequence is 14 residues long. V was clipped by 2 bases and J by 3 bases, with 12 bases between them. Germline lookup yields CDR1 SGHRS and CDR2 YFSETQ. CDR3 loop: CASSLGTQVYEQYF. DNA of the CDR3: TGCGCCAGCAGCTTAGGGACACAGGTCTACGAGCAGTACTTC.

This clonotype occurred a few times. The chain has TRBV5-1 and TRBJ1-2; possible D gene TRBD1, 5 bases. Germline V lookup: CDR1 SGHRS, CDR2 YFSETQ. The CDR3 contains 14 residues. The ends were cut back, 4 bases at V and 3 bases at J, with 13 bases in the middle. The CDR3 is CASSPADIHYGYTF. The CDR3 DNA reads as TGCGCCAGCAGCCCCGCGGACATACACTATGGCTACACCTTC. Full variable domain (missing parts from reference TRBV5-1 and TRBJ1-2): KAGVTQTPRYLIKTRGQQVTLSCSPISGHRSVSWYQQTPGQGLQFLFEYFSETQRNKGNFPGRFSGRQFSNSRSEMNVSTLELGDSALYLCASSPADIHYGYTFGSGTRLTVV.

The DNA of the CDR3 is TGTGCCAGTAGTCCCACTAAGCAAGAGACCCAGTACTTC. Protein product: CASSPTKQETQYF. The chain carries TRBV19 and TRBJ2-5, with no clear D. Germline V lookup: CDR1 LNHDA, CDR2 SQIVND (reference sequence). V lost 5 bases, J lost 2 bases, and 9 bases lay in between. The CDR3 consists of 13 residues.

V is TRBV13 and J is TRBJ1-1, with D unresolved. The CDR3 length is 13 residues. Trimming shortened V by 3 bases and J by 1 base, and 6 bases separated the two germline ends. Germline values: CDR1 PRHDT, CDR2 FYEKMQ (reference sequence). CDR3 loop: CASSLISNTEAFF. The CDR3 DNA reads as TGTGCCAGCAGCTTGATTTCGAACACTGAAGCTTTCTTT.

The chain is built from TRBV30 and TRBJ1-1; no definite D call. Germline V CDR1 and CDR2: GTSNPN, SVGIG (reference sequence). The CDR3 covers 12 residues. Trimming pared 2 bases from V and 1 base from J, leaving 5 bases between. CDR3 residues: CAWSRQNTEAFF. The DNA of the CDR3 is TGTGCCTGGAGTCGGCAGAACACTGAAGCTTTCTTT.

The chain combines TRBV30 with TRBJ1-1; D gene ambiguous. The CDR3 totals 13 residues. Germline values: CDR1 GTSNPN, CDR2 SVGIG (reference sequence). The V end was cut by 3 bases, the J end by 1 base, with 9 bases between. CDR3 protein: CAWSVAGNTEAFF. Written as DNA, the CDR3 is TGTGCCTGGAGCGTGGCAGGGAACACTGAAGCTTTCTTT. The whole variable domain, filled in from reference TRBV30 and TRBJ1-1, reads SQTIHQWPATLVQPVGSPLSLECTVEGTSNPNLYWYRQAAGRGLQLLFYSVGIGQISSEVPQNLSASRPQDRQFILSSKKLLLSDSGFYLCAWSVAGNTEAFFGQGTRLTVV.

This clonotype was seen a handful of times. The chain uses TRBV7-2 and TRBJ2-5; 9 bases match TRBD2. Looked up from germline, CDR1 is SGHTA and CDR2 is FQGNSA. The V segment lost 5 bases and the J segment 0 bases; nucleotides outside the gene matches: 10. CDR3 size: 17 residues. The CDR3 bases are TGTGCCAGCAGCCGAGGTTATCTAGCGGGGAACCAAGAGACCCAGTACTTC. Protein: CASSRGYLAGNQETQYF. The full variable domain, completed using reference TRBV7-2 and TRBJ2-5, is GAGVSQSPSNKVTEKGKDVELRCDPISGHTALYWYRQSLGQGLEFLIYFQGNSAPDKSGLPSDRFSAERTGGSVSTLTIQRTQQEDSAVYLCASSRGYLAGNQETQYFGPGTRLLVL.

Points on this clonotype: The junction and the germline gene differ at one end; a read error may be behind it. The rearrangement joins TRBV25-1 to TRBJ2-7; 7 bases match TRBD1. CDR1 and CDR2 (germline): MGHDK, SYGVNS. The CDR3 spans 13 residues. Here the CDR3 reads CVSSESGGYEQYF. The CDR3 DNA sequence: TGTGTCAGCAGTGAATCAGGGGGCTACGAGCAGTACTTC.

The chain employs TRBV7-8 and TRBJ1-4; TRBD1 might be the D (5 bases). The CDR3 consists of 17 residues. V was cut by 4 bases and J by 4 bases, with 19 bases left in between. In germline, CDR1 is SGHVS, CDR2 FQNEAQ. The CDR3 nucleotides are TGTGCCAGCAGCTGGGCCAGGGAAAACGCCGGTAATGAAAAACTGTTTTTT. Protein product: CASSWARENAGNEKLFF.

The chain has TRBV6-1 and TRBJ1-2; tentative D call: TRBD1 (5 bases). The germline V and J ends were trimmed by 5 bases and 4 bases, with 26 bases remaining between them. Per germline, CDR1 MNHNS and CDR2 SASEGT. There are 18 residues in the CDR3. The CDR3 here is CASSPQIRRQINFYGYTF. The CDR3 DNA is TGTGCCAGCAGTCCACAGATCAGAAGACAGATTAACTTCTATGGCTACACCTTC.

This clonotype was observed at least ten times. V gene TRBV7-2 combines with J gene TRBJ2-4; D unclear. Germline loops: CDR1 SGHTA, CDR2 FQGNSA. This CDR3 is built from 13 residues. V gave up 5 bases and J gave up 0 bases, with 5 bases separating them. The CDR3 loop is CASSGLAKNIQYF. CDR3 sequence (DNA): TGTGCCAGCAGCGGGCTAGCCAAAAACATTCAGTACTTC. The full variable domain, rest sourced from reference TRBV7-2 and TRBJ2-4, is GAGVSQSPSNKVTEKGKDVELRCDPISGHTALYWYRQSLGQGLEFLIYFQGNSAPDKSGLPSDRFSAERTGGSVSTLTIQRTQQEDSAVYLCASSGLAKNIQYFGAGTRLSVL.

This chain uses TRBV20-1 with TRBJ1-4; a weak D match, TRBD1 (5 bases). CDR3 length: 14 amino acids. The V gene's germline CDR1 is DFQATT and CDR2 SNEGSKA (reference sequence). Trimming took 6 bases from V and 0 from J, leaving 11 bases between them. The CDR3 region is CSASGPPTNEKLFF. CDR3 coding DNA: TGCAGTGCCTCAGGGCCCCCAACTAATGAAAAACTGTTTTTT.

CDR3 in DNA: TGTGCCAGCAGCACCCGGACAGGGAAGATTCGGGAGCAGTACTTC. This encodes CASSTRTGKIREQYF. The chain joins TRBV3-1 to TRBJ2-7; 8 bases map to TRBD1. V gave up 5 bases and J gave up 7 bases; unmatched junction bases: 13. The CDR3 consists of 15 residues. Per germline, CDR1 LGHDT and CDR2 YNNKEL (reference sequence).

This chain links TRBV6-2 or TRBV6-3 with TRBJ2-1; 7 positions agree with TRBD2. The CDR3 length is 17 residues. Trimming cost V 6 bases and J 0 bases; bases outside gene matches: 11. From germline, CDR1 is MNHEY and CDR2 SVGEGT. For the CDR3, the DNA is TGTGCCAGCAGAAACTCCTGGCGCGGGGGCTCCTACAATGAGCAGTTCTTC. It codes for CASRNSWRGGSYNEQFF.